The 24 T cell receptor beta chains below all came from one sample that was sequenced in a study of blood T cell repertoires in COVID-19. Sequencing used immunoSEQ multiplex PCR; TCRdb keeps in-frame clones, though not all of them. The data hold tens of thousands of clones, with over 55% observed a single time. The sample was peripheral blood. The receptors shown here come from a woman between 70 and 85 years old with COVID-19, enrolled during active disease.

The J gene is TRBJ2-7, the V gene TRBV28; D call uncertain. CDR3 length equals 14 residues. Germline lookup yields CDR1 MDHEN and CDR2 SYDVKM. V dropped 5 bases and J dropped 2 bases, with 13 bases sitting between them. In nucleotides, the CDR3 is TGTGCCAGCAGTCCGTCTGGAGATCCCTACGAGCAGTACGTC. Amino acids: CASSPSGDPYEQYV.

V is TRBV6-5 and J is TRBJ1-1, with 9 positions matching TRBD1. CDR1 and CDR2 (germline): MNHEY, SVGAGI. The V gene end was trimmed by 6 bases and the J gene end by 2 bases; junction bases not matched to a gene: 1. This CDR3 comprises 13 residues. The CDR3, as DNA: TGTGCCAGCAGGGACAGGGGCAACACTGAAGCTTTCTTT. This gives the protein CASRDRGNTEAFF.

The chain combines TRBV6-5 with TRBJ2-7, with 7 bases lining up with TRBD1. Trimming at V came to 7 bases and at J to 4 bases, leaving 10 bases not matched to a gene. This CDR3 contains 14 residues. Germline V lookup: CDR1 MNHEY, CDR2 SVGAGI. This CDR3 is CASTTGGRGYEQYF. DNA of the CDR3: TGTGCCAGCACCACAGGTGGCAGGGGGTACGAGCAGTACTTC.

The CDR3 sequence: CASSPGSAGTDTQYF. The CDR3 DNA is TGTGCCAGCAGCCCCGGGTCTGCGGGCACAGATACGCAGTATTTT. The genes are TRBV5-4 and TRBJ2-3, with unresolved D. The CDR3 loop spans 15 amino acids. Trimming removed 4 bases at V and 1 base at J, with 13 bases between. CDR1 and CDR2 (germline): SGHNT, YYREEE (reference sequence).

The genes are TRBV7-6 and TRBJ2-5; D is perhaps TRBD2 (6 bases). CDR3 length equals 17 residues. The ends were cut back, 2 bases at V and 6 bases at J, with 22 bases in the middle. Germline lookup yields CDR1 SGHVS and CDR2 FNYEAQ. The CDR3 DNA sequence: TGTGCCAGCAGCTTATTCGTCGGCGGGGACGAGGCTAAGACCCAGTACTTC. Protein product: CASSLFVGGDEAKTQYF.

This clone was detected a few times. DNA of the CDR3: TGTGCCGCGGGGACAGGGGGCCTTTCCGGCTATGGCTACACCTTC. Protein: CAAGTGGLSGYGYTF. The chain uses TRBV19 and TRBJ1-2; 12 bases are shared with TRBD1. V gave up 11 bases and J gave up 4 bases; unmatched junction bases: 11. Germline-derived CDR1 and CDR2 are LNHDA and SQIVND (reference sequence). The CDR3 has 15 amino acids.

The V gene is TRBV10-3, the J gene TRBJ2-7; TRBD2 matches 12 bases. Germline CDR1 and CDR2: ENHRY and SYGVKD. This CDR3 spans 14 amino acids. The V segment lost 5 bases and the J segment 7 bases; nucleotides outside the gene matches: 6. In DNA, the CDR3 is TGTGCCATCAGTAGGACTAGCGGGGCAGGAGAGCAGTACTTC. This translates into CAISRTSGAGEQYF.

This rearrangement joins TRBV4-1 to TRBJ1-2, with D possibly TRBD1 on 6 matching bases. Germline V lookup: CDR1 MGHRA, CDR2 YSYEKL. CDR3 size: 14 residues. Trimming left V 1 base short and J 6 bases short, with 12 bases between. The CDR3 DNA reads as TGCGCCAGCAGCCAAGCGGGGCAGGGGAATGGCTACACCTTC. It specifies CASSQAGQGNGYTF.

The genes are TRBV7-2 and TRBJ2-1, with 10 bases lining up with TRBD2. Germline trimming cut 1 base from V and 1 base from J; bases unmatched to any gene: 1. There are 16 residues in the CDR3. The germline V gene has CDR1 SGHTA and CDR2 FQGNSA. This CDR3 reads CASSLEAGGSYNEQFF. CDR3 nucleotide sequence: TGTGCCAGCAGCTTAGAAGCGGGAGGGTCCTACAATGAGCAGTTCTTC.

This clone has only a few counts. The chain couples TRBV7-2 to TRBJ2-2; 9 bases line up with TRBD2. Germline V gene lookup returns CDR1 SGHTA and CDR2 FQGNSA. This CDR3 contains 16 residues. V lost 1 base to trimming and J lost 6 bases; unmatched junction nucleotides: 6. The CDR3 reads CASSLGASGTAGELFF. In DNA form, the CDR3 reads TGTGCCAGCAGCTTAGGGGCTAGCGGGACTGCCGGGGAGCTGTTTTTT.

V gene TRBV5-3 combines with J gene TRBJ2-7; no firm D call. TRBV5-3 is annotated as an ORF whose role is uncertain. V lost 9 bases and J lost 3, with 7 bases in between. This CDR3 is 10 amino acids long. The chain's CDR3 is CANPGYEQYF. The CDR3 DNA sequence: TGTGCCAATCCCGGCTACGAGCAGTACTTC.

The V gene is TRBV6-1, the J gene TRBJ1-2; D unclear. The CDR3 covers 13 residues. Germline assignment: CDR1 MNHNS and CDR2 SASEGT. Trimming pared 6 bases from V and 4 bases from J, leaving 12 bases between. The CDR3 protein is CASSLAASYGYTF. The DNA of the CDR3 is TGTGCCAGCAGCCTAGCCGCCAGCTATGGCTACACCTTC.

This clone was observed once. The V and J genes are TRBV24-1 and TRBJ2-6; TRBD2 is a possible D gene (5 bases). The V gene's germline CDR1 is KGHDR and CDR2 SFDVKD. Trimming took off 3 bases at V and 8 bases at J, with 22 bases between the two ends. The CDR3 loop spans 18 amino acids. This CDR3 reads CATSDPAGESSNSNVLTF. The CDR3 DNA reads TGTGCCACCAGTGATCCGGCCGGGGAGTCCTCGAACTCCAACGTCCTGACTTTC.

Turning to this clone: This same CDR3 is encoded by further DNA sequences in the sample. The CDR3 loop reads CSVLDRGLGYTF. CDR3 nucleotide sequence: TGCAGCGTTCTGGACAGGGGGCTTGGCTACACCTTC. This chain links TRBV29-1 with TRBJ1-2; the match to TRBD1 covers 11 bases. V shed 5 bases, J shed 7 bases, and the junction held 3 bases outside the gene matches. The germline V gene encodes CDR1 SQVTM and CDR2 ANQGSEA. The CDR3 sequence is 12 residues long. The full variable domain, with the rest looked up from reference TRBV29-1 and TRBJ1-2, is SAVISQKPSRDICQRGTSLTIQCQVDSQVTMMFWYRQQPGQSLTLIATANQGSEATYESGFVIDKFPISRPNLTFSTLTVSNMSPEDSSIYLCSVLDRGLGYTFGSGTRLTVV.

This clone was counted a few times. The rearrangement uses TRBV5-1 and TRBJ2-2; D is perhaps TRBD2 (5 bases). Germline V lookup: CDR1 SGHRS, CDR2 YFSETQ. This CDR3 has 14 residues. The V end was cut by 3 bases, the J end by 7 bases, with 13 bases between. The CDR3 loop is CASSSGILGGELFF. Written as DNA, the CDR3 is TGCGCCAGCAGCTCGGGGATTCTAGGCGGGGAGCTGTTTTTT.

This clone showed up just a few times. This chain uses TRBV7-9 with TRBJ2-1, with D tentatively TRBD1 (6 bases). Germline V CDR1 and CDR2: SEHNR, FQNEAQ (reference sequence). Trimming took 3 bases from V and 3 from J, leaving 12 bases between them. The CDR3 covers 15 residues. The CDR3 bases are TGTGCCAGCAGCTTCTGGGGGCTGCGCTACAATGAGCAGTTCTTC. This codes for CASSFWGLRYNEQFF.

The rearrangement links TRBV5-5 to TRBJ2-2; D ambiguous. The CDR3 sequence is 13 residues long. Deletions cut 0 bases from V and 4 bases from J, with 4 bases between. Germline values: CDR1 SGHKS, CDR2 YYEKEE (reference sequence). The DNA of the CDR3 is TGTGCCAGCAGCTTGGCCTTCACCGGGGAGCTGTTTTTT. Translated, it gives CASSLAFTGELFF.

The chain links TRBV19 to TRBJ2-1, with 8 bases fitting TRBD2. The CDR3 totals 16 residues. J was trimmed by 0 bases and V by 5 bases; bases with no gene match: 6. CDR1 and CDR2 (germline): LNHDA, SQIVND (reference sequence). This CDR3 is CASSLMSGSSYNEQFF. CDR3 bases: TGTGCCAGTAGTTTGATGAGCGGGAGCTCCTACAATGAGCAGTTCTTC.

The chain recombines TRBV6-6 with TRBJ2-5; 8 positions agree with TRBD1. Germline V CDR1 and CDR2: MNHNY, SVGAGI (reference sequence). The CDR3 is 14 amino acids. The trim removed 11 bases at V and 1 base at J, leaving 9 bases unmatched. In nucleotides, the CDR3 is TGTGCCTCAAGACAGGGGCCTTCCCAAGAGACCCAGTACTTC. Its translation is CASRQGPSQETQYF.

The gene calls are TRBV5-6 and TRBJ2-3, with TRBD2 matching over 7 bases. With 1 base clipped from V and 2 bases from J, the junction kept 13 bases outside the gene matches. This CDR3 region has 18 residues. The germline CDR1 and CDR2 sequences are SGHDT and YYEEEE. The CDR3 DNA reads as TGTGCCAGCAGCTTGTTGGGGGGGACCGCGAGCCTCACAGATACGCAGTATTTT. Its translation is CASSLLGGTASLTDTQYF.

This sequence joins TRBV11-3 and TRBJ1-1, with 12 bases identical to TRBD1. Germline CDR1 is SGHNT and CDR2 is YENEEA. Germline trimming cut 5 bases from V and 7 bases from J; bases unmatched to any gene: 8. The CDR3 has 15 amino acids. CDR3 region: CASSPRDRGPGEAFF. For the CDR3, the DNA is TGTGCCAGCAGCCCCCGGGACAGGGGGCCTGGTGAAGCTTTCTTT.

The CDR3 nucleotides read TGTGCCAGTGGCCGACTAGGAGGCACAGATACGCAGTATTTT. Its protein is CASGRLGGTDTQYF. The chain recombines TRBV19 with TRBJ2-3; TRBD2 is a possible D gene (6 bases). CDR3 length: 14 amino acids. Germline assignment: CDR1 LNHDA and CDR2 SQIVND (reference sequence). Trimming stripped 8 bases from V and 1 base from J, with 13 bases between. Together with reference TRBV19 and TRBJ2-3, the CDR3 gives the full variable domain: DGGITQSPKYLFRKEGQNVTLSCEQNLNHDAMYWYRQDPGQGLRLIYYSQIVNDFQKGDIAEGYSVSREKKESFPLTVTSAQKNPTAFYLCASGRLGGTDTQYFGPGTRLTVL.

This chain uses TRBV19 with TRBJ1-2; 11 bases match TRBD1. The CDR3 runs 14 residues. Per germline, CDR1 LNHDA and CDR2 SQIVND (reference sequence). V shed 5 bases and J 4 bases; nucleotides not matched to a gene: 3. The chain's CDR3 is CASSRDRGVYGYTF. CDR3 DNA: TGTGCCAGTAGTCGGGACAGGGGGGTCTATGGCTACACCTTC. Complete variable domain (other parts from reference TRBV19 and TRBJ1-2): DGGITQSPKYLFRKEGQNVTLSCEQNLNHDAMYWYRQDPGQGLRLIYYSQIVNDFQKGDIAEGYSVSREKKESFPLTVTSAQKNPTAFYLCASSRDRGVYGYTFGSGTRLTVV.

The rearrangement uses TRBV10-1 and TRBJ1-5; weak D call: TRBD1 (6 bases). The CDR3 loop spans 16 amino acids. V dropped 3 bases and J dropped 1 base, with 13 bases sitting between them. From germline, CDR1 is WNHNN and CDR2 SYGVQD (reference sequence). Written as DNA, the CDR3 is TGCGCCAGCAGTGACTCCAAGGGGGTGAGCAATCAGCCCCAGCATTTT. Protein product: CASSDSKGVSNQPQHF.